A selection of T cell receptor beta chains follows, all from one sample in a study of control samples from healthy donors and cancer patients. The data were produced by immunoSEQ multiplex PCR, yet TCRdb's version contains in-frame clones alone and is incomplete. The sample lists 100,000 or so clones; approximately 91% were seen once. The sequenced sample consisted of blood. These receptors originate from a woman aged 25 to 45 in good health. CDR3s include the opening cysteine and the closing phenylalanine or tryptophan. The D gene is left open where the match is weak.

TRBD2	TRBV9	TRBJ2-3	CASSPPGLAGGTDTQYF	TGTGCCAGCAGCCCACCGGGACTAGCGGGGGGCACAGATACGCAGTATTTT
-	TRBV6-5	TRBJ1-3	CASIGSGNTIYF	TGTGCCAGCATCGGCTCTGGAAACACCATATATTTT
-	TRBV3-1/TRBV3-2	TRBJ2-1	CASSQLGDEQFF	TGTGCCAGCAGCCAATTAGGGGATGAGCAGTTCTTC
TRBD1	TRBV4-2	TRBJ1-2	CASSQDGRGRTPGYTF	TGTGCCAGCAGCCAAGATGGGAGGGGGCGAACTCCTGGCTACACCTTC
-	TRBV9	TRBJ1-1	CASSVGGQAMNTEAFF	TGTGCCAGCAGCGTAGGAGGGCAGGCCATGAACACTGAAGCTTTCTTT
TRBD2	TRBV7-9	TRBJ2-1	CACAAGTSSYNEQFF	TGTGCCTGCGCGGCAGGGACTAGCTCCTACAATGAGCAGTTCTTC
TRBD1	TRBV3-1/TRBV3-2	TRBJ1-2	CASSQEGGRGQVSDGYTF	TGTGCCAGCAGCCAAGAAGGGGGCAGGGGGCAAGTAAGCGATGGCTACACCTTC
TRBD2	TRBV3-1/TRBV3-2	TRBJ2-7	CASSPFRDYREQYF	TGTGCCAGCAGCCCGTTTCGGGACTACCGCGAGCAGTACTTC
TRBD2	TRBV9	TRBJ2-3	CASSYASSGGGGTDTQYF	TGTGCCAGCAGCTACGCGTCCTCGGGAGGGGGTGGCACAGATACGCAGTATTTT
-	TRBV7-6	TRBJ1-1	CASSLALGGEAFF	TGTGCCAGCAGCTTAGCCCTCGGGGGTGAAGCTTTCTTT
-	TRBV7-3	TRBJ2-5	CASSLVGAGETQYF	TGTGCCAGCAGCTTAGTAGGGGCGGGAGAGACCCAGTACTTC